These 20 T cell receptor beta chains were sequenced from one sample in a study of shared clonotypes between healthy human individuals. Profiling relied on immunoSEQ multiplex PCR, and the TCRdb table lists in-frame clones only, not all of them. The table shows a few million clones, with just over 90% occurring only once. Sequencing input: naive CD4+ T cells sorted from blood. The subset was: CD45RA+ positively selected. The source of these receptors is a man aged 18 to 30 in good health.

Turning to this clone: A much bigger clone sits one base away, suggesting this may be a read error. Other DNA sequences from this sample encode an identical CDR3 as well. The chain carries TRBV5-1 and TRBJ2-5; a possible D gene is TRBD2 (5 bases). Per germline, CDR1 SGHRS and CDR2 YFSETQ. This CDR3 has 11 amino acids. V was shortened by 3 bases and J by 5 bases, with 5 bases between the two germline ends. The CDR3 region is CASSSGETQYF. The CDR3 DNA sequence: TGCGCCAGCAGCTCGGGGGAGACCCAGTACTTC.

This sequence joins TRBV9 and TRBJ2-7; D is unclear. Germline CDR1 is SGDLS and CDR2 is YYNGEE. The CDR3 spans 17 residues. The V gene lost 0 bases and the J gene lost 2 bases, with 18 bases spanning the gap. This CDR3 is CASSVVNGKQNAYEQYF. CDR3 sequence (DNA): TGTGCCAGCAGCGTAGTTAATGGTAAGCAGAACGCCTACGAGCAGTACTTC.

The V and J genes are TRBV10-3 and TRBJ1-1; D is ambiguous. From germline, CDR1 is ENHRY and CDR2 SYGVKD. There are 15 residues in the CDR3. Trimming shortened V by 0 bases and J by 2 bases, and 10 bases separated the two germline ends. In DNA form, the CDR3 reads TGTGCCATCAGTGAGTCACCAGGTAGAAACACTGAAGCTTTCTTT. The encoded protein is CAISESPGRNTEAFF.

The V call is TRBV5-1, the J call TRBJ1-2; the match to TRBD1 covers 10 bases. J was trimmed by 6 bases and V by 3 bases; bases with no gene match: 8. Germline V gene data show CDR1 as SGHRS and CDR2 as YFSETQ. The CDR3 sequence is 15 residues long. In DNA form, the CDR3 reads TGCGCCAGCAGCTCCCAAGGGACAGGGGAAAATGGCTACACCTTC. Encoded protein: CASSSQGTGENGYTF.

V usage is TRBV19 and J usage is TRBJ1-1, with 9 bases lining up with TRBD1. Germline V gene sequence: CDR1 LNHDA, CDR2 SQIVND (reference sequence). The CDR3 extends over 15 amino acids. Unmatched junction bases numbered 5, after V lost 5 bases and J lost 1 base. In DNA form, the CDR3 reads TGTGCCAGTAGTTCCATGGGACAGGGGAACACTGAAGCTTTCTTT. It translates to CASSSMGQGNTEAFF.

This sequence joins TRBV18 and TRBJ2-7, with 10 bases that match TRBD2. The germline V gene encodes CDR1 KGHSH and CDR2 LQKENI. The CDR3 covers 15 residues. Trimming removed 3 bases from V and 2 bases from J; junction bases left unmatched: 4. The DNA of the CDR3 is TGTGCCAGCTCACCGTCTAGCGGGAGAACCTACGAGCAGTACTTC. It yields the protein CASSPSSGRTYEQYF.

The V and J genes are TRBV11-2 and TRBJ2-5, with D possibly being TRBD2 (6 bases). V dropped 5 bases and J dropped 5 bases, with 12 bases sitting between them. The CDR3 loop spans 13 amino acids. Germline V gives CDR1 SGHAT, CDR2 FQNNGV. CDR3 region: CASSGGLVETQYF. CDR3 nucleotides: TGTGCCAGCAGCGGGGGACTTGTTGAGACCCAGTACTTC.

V and J are TRBV7-9 and TRBJ2-3, with D unclear. Germline V CDR1 and CDR2: SEHNR, FQNEAQ (reference sequence). Trimming left V 2 bases short and J 0 bases short, with 6 bases between. The CDR3 loop spans 14 amino acids. The CDR3 sequence: CASSLIGSTDTQYF. Written as DNA, the CDR3 is TGTGCCAGCAGCTTAATTGGGAGCACAGATACGCAGTATTTT.

This rearrangement joins TRBV6-6 to TRBJ2-7, with D hard to call. The germline CDR1 and CDR2 sequences are MNHNY and SVGAGI (reference sequence). Trimming cost V 0 bases and J 0 bases, with 9 bases left between them. The CDR3 is 15 residues long. CDR3 coding DNA: TGTGCCAGCAGTTACTCCCCGCAGAGCTCCTACGAGCAGTACTTC. Protein product: CASSYSPQSSYEQYF.

The chain joins TRBV5-6 to TRBJ1-3; no clear D. CDR3 length: 16 residues. The V gene lost 0 bases and the J gene lost 0 bases, with 10 bases spanning the gap. Germline loops: CDR1 SGHDT, CDR2 YYEEEE. For the CDR3, the DNA is TGTGCCAGCAGCTTGGGTGGACCGGGCTCTGGAAACACCATATATTTT. Translated: CASSLGGPGSGNTIYF.

The chain uses TRBV19 and TRBJ2-2; D is possibly TRBD1 (5 bases). The CDR3 length is 15 residues. Germline CDR1 LNHDA, CDR2 SQIVND (reference sequence). V lost 5 bases and J lost 1, with 11 bases in between. In nucleotides, the CDR3 is TGTGCCAGTAGTGCCCTTCAGGGGAACACCGGGGAGCTGTTTTTT. Translated, it gives CASSALQGNTGELFF.

J is TRBJ1-5 and V is TRBV19, with unresolved D. The CDR3 extends over 16 amino acids. V was clipped by 4 bases and J by 5 bases, with 18 bases between them. Germline V gene lookup returns CDR1 LNHDA and CDR2 SQIVND (reference sequence). CDR3 protein: CASSTDTWFRDQPQHF. The CDR3 bases are TGTGCCAGTAGTACCGACACTTGGTTCCGCGATCAGCCCCAGCATTTT. The variable domain in full, completed from reference TRBV19 and TRBJ1-5, reads DGGITQSPKYLFRKEGQNVTLSCEQNLNHDAMYWYRQDPGQGLRLIYYSQIVNDFQKGDIAEGYSVSREKKESFPLTVTSAQKNPTAFYLCASSTDTWFRDQPQHFGDGTRLSIL.

This clone appeared a few times. The chain has TRBV30 and TRBJ1-2; weak D call: TRBD1 (5 bases). CDR3 length: 13 amino acids. V lost 3 bases and J lost 7, with 15 bases in between. Per the germline V gene, CDR1 is GTSNPN and CDR2 is SVGIG (reference sequence). CDR3 residues: CAWRAQVSSGYTF. As DNA, the CDR3 is TGTGCCTGGAGAGCACAGGTATCCTCTGGCTACACCTTC. Looking up the rest from reference TRBV30 and TRBJ1-2 gives the full variable domain: SQTIHQWPATLVQPVGSPLSLECTVEGTSNPNLYWYRQAAGRGLQLLFYSVGIGQISSEVPQNLSASRPQDRQFILSSKKLLLSDSGFYLCAWRAQVSSGYTFGSGTRLTVV.

The rearrangement uses TRBV11-2 and TRBJ1-3; D call uncertain. Germline values: CDR1 SGHAT, CDR2 FQNNGV. Between the trimmed V and J ends, which lost 2 bases and 2 bases, there was a span of 7 bases. There are 14 residues in the CDR3. The CDR3 region is CASSLNIAGNTIYF. In nucleotides, the CDR3 is TGTGCCAGCAGCTTAAACATCGCTGGAAACACCATATATTTT.

The rearrangement links TRBV2 to TRBJ2-7; D possibly matches TRBD1 or TRBD2 (6 bases each). Trimming shortened V by 1 base and J by 4 bases, and 14 bases separated the two germline ends. This CDR3 spans 15 amino acids. CDR1 is SNHLY, CDR2 FYNNEI, per germline. CDR3 region: CASSEEGLGAYEQYF. The CDR3 nucleotides read TGTGCCAGCAGTGAAGAGGGACTGGGGGCATACGAGCAGTACTTC.

With regard to this clone: Additional DNA sequences in this sample encode the identical CDR3. This sequence joins TRBV18 and TRBJ2-3, with D unclear. CDR1 and CDR2 from the germline V gene are KGHSH and LQKENI. This CDR3 is 13 amino acids long. V was pared by 1 base and J by 3 bases, with 5 bases between. In DNA form, the CDR3 reads TGTGCCAGCTCACCACGCGAGACAGATACGCAGTATTTT. Translating gives CASSPRETDTQYF.

Comments on this clone: The same CDR3 also results from other DNA sequences found in this sample. The V and J genes are TRBV18 and TRBJ2-5, with 13 positions matching TRBD2. Germline assignment: CDR1 KGHSH and CDR2 LQKENI. Losses at the gene ends were 3 bases for V and 2 bases for J; bases not matched to a gene: 0. CDR3 length: 15 residues. This chain's CDR3 is CASSPGLAGQETQYF. For the CDR3, the DNA is TGTGCCAGCTCACCGGGACTAGCGGGGCAAGAGACCCAGTACTTC.

The J gene is TRBJ1-2, the V gene TRBV6-6, with TRBD1 matching 11 bases. Germline CDR1 reads MNHNY; CDR2 reads SVGAGI (reference sequence). V lost 6 bases to trimming and J lost 8 bases; unmatched junction nucleotides: 5. The CDR3 is made up of 13 amino acids. The DNA of the CDR3 is TGTGCCAGCAGAGGGACAGGGGGTTTCGGCTACACCTTC. Protein product: CASRGTGGFGYTF.

This clone was counted once. The J gene is TRBJ2-7, the V gene TRBV7-2; 11 positions match TRBD1. The CDR3 is 15 residues long. Germline CDR1 reads SGHTA; CDR2 reads FQGNSA. With 1 base clipped from V and 7 bases from J, the junction kept 6 bases outside the gene matches. The CDR3 reads CASSLVGQGAEEQYF. CDR3 DNA sequence: TGTGCCAGCAGCTTAGTAGGACAGGGGGCGGAAGAGCAGTACTTC.

On this clone: This same CDR3 is encoded by further DNA sequences in the sample. The chain carries TRBV5-1 and TRBJ1-4; 9 bases agree with TRBD1. This CDR3 is 14 amino acids long. Trimming took 2 bases from V and 8 from J; bases not matched to a gene: 4. Germline V CDR1 and CDR2: SGHRS, YFSETQ. DNA for the CDR3: TGCGCCAGCAGCTTAAGACAGGGGGGAGAAAAACTGTTTTTT. Translation gives CASSLRQGGEKLFF.